This T cell receptor (beta chain) is from a study of blood T cell repertoires in COVID-19. The wider study: PBMCs, B-cell-depleted T cells, or T cells provided the cDNA or gDNA that made up the material.

Authors' data handling: Reference gene primer amplification gave estimated nucleated cell counts. Profiled with immunoSEQ multiplex PCR; TCRdb holds only in-frame clones, not every one. V, J and clone size are those of that table, while D and trimming were read from the DNA. The data show a few hundred thousand clones, with around 84% seen just once and 2.9% held by the top ten. The clonotype comes from a man aged 45-60 years who had recovered from COVID-19. The sample taken for sequencing was peripheral blood.

This CDR3 reads CASGHSHGGNQPQHF. CDR3 nucleotides: TGTGCCAGCGGCCACTCGCACGGGGGCAATCAGCCCCAGCATTTT. The chain couples TRBV6-5 to TRBJ1-5; no clear D. The CDR3 is 15 residues long. Trimming left V 8 bases short and J 2 bases short, with 16 bases between. Germline-derived CDR1 and CDR2 are MNHEY and SVGAGI.